The 17 T cell receptor beta chains below all came from one sample that was sequenced in a study of cytomegalovirus exposure and HLA in healthy donors. The method was immunoSEQ multiplex PCR; TCRdb's version includes in-frame clones alone and lacks a portion of them. The table has 150,000 to 200,000 clones, roughly 81% seen once. The specimen sequenced was PBMCs. Source of these receptors: a woman in her 30s in good health and CMV-seronegative.

The genes are TRBV19 and TRBJ1-2; D gene uncertain. The CDR3 spans 14 residues. The V and J ends lost 4 bases and 2 bases respectively, with 11 bases between them. Germline V gene sequence: CDR1 LNHDA, CDR2 SQIVND (reference sequence). The CDR3 bases are TGTGCCAGTAGTAGGCCGACGGGGAACTATGGCTACACCTTC. Amino acids: CASSRPTGNYGYTF. Full variable domain (remainder filled in from reference TRBV19 and TRBJ1-2): DGGITQSPKYLFRKEGQNVTLSCEQNLNHDAMYWYRQDPGQGLRLIYYSQIVNDFQKGDIAEGYSVSREKKESFPLTVTSAQKNPTAFYLCASSRPTGNYGYTFGSGTRLTVV.

The J gene is TRBJ1-2, the V gene TRBV19; 10 bases fit TRBD1. Germline V lookup: CDR1 LNHDA, CDR2 SQIVND (reference sequence). This CDR3 has 15 amino acids. The V gene end was trimmed by 2 bases and the J gene end by 5 bases; junction bases not matched to a gene: 5. The CDR3 region is CASSILDRGTYGYTF. DNA for the CDR3: TGTGCCAGTAGTATACTGGACAGGGGGACTTATGGCTACACCTTC. The full variable domain, its missing parts supplied by reference TRBV19 and TRBJ1-2, is DGGITQSPKYLFRKEGQNVTLSCEQNLNHDAMYWYRQDPGQGLRLIYYSQIVNDFQKGDIAEGYSVSREKKESFPLTVTSAQKNPTAFYLCASSILDRGTYGYTFGSGTRLTVV.

This chain uses TRBV5-1 with TRBJ2-1; 9 nucleotides match TRBD2. From germline, CDR1 is SGHRS and CDR2 YFSETQ. The CDR3 length is 15 residues. Trimming cost V 0 bases and J 10 bases; bases outside gene matches: 8. CDR3 DNA sequence: TGCGCCAGCAGCTTGGAAATGGCGGGAGGGGTGGAGCAGTTCTTC. It is translated as CASSLEMAGGVEQFF.

The chain recombines TRBV25-1 with TRBJ2-3; D is ambiguous. Germline V gives CDR1 MGHDK, CDR2 SYGVNS. The CDR3 has 11 amino acids. The CDR3 is CGSTYTDTQYF. The CDR3 DNA reads TGTGGGTCAACCTACACAGATACGCAGTATTTT.

CDR3 in DNA: TGCAGCGTCGGGAGGGGACAGGGAATAGTCTACGAGCAGTACTTC. This translates into CSVGRGQGIVYEQYF. V usage is TRBV29-1 and J usage is TRBJ2-7, with D possibly being TRBD1 (9 bases). The CDR3 contains 15 residues. The V gene lost 6 bases and the J gene lost 3 bases, with 21 bases spanning the gap. Germline lookup yields CDR1 SQVTM and CDR2 ANQGSEA.

This chain connects TRBV25-1 to TRBJ1-1; no firm D call. Germline V lookup: CDR1 MGHDK, CDR2 SYGVNS. CDR3 length: 14 residues. Trimming cost V 6 bases and J 6 bases, with 17 bases left between them. The CDR3 DNA is TGTGCCAGCAGCTCTCGGACTGGGAGGGCTGAAGCTTTCTTT. This gives the protein CASSSRTGRAEAFF.

This sequence joins TRBV5-1 and TRBJ2-1; TRBD1 matches at 7 bases. This CDR3 comprises 15 residues. CDR1 and CDR2 (germline): SGHRS, YFSETQ. V lost 0 bases, J lost 5 bases, and 5 bases stayed unmatched. CDR3 region: CASSLATGDHNEQFF. In nucleotides, the CDR3 is TGCGCCAGCAGCTTGGCTACAGGGGACCACAATGAGCAGTTCTTC. The full variable domain, completed using reference TRBV5-1 and TRBJ2-1, is KAGVTQTPRYLIKTRGQQVTLSCSPISGHRSVSWYQQTPGQGLQFLFEYFSETQRNKGNFPGRFSGRQFSNSRSEMNVSTLELGDSALYLCASSLATGDHNEQFFGPGTRLTVL.

The DNA for the CDR3 is TGTGCCAGCAGCATGACGAGGGGGTCGGAGACTGAAGCTTTCTTT. The encoded protein is CASSMTRGSETEAFF. V is TRBV7-8 and J is TRBJ1-1, with D tentatively TRBD1 (6 bases). The CDR3 is 15 residues long. Per the germline V gene, CDR1 is SGHVS and CDR2 is FQNEAQ. Deletions cut 5 bases from V and 5 bases from J, with 18 bases between.

The chain recombines TRBV7-9 with TRBJ2-5; D is ambiguous. Germline-derived CDR1 and CDR2 are SEHNR and FQNEAQ (reference sequence). This CDR3 is 10 amino acids long. The CDR3 loop is CVSGGETQYF. The CDR3, as DNA: TGTGTGTCGGGTGGAGAGACCCAGTACTTC.

The gene calls are TRBV28 and TRBJ1-2; 7 bases map to TRBD1. Germline trimming cut 6 bases from V and 8 bases from J; bases unmatched to any gene: 15. Germline loops: CDR1 MDHEN, CDR2 SYDVKM. The CDR3 runs 15 residues. The CDR3 region is CASSYPGTAARGYTF. In DNA, the CDR3 is TGTGCCAGCAGCTACCCCGGGACAGCTGCGAGAGGCTACACCTTC.

This clone was seen only a few times. The V gene is TRBV4-1, the J gene TRBJ2-7, with 10 bases matching TRBD1. CDR3 length equals 20 residues. The ends lost 4 bases at V and 0 bases at J; junction bases unmatched: 18. Germline values: CDR1 MGHRA, CDR2 YSYEKL. CDR3 amino acids: CASSLGPGQGPTGSSYEQYF. The CDR3 DNA follows: TGCGCCAGCAGCCTCGGACCGGGACAGGGGCCCACTGGTAGCTCCTACGAGCAGTACTTC.

The chain combines TRBV4-1 with TRBJ1-2; TRBD1 matches at 7 bases. The trim removed 3 bases at V and 2 bases at J, leaving 9 bases unmatched. Germline CDR1 reads MGHRA; CDR2 reads YSYEKL. The CDR3 covers 16 residues. CDR3 sequence (DNA): TGCGCCAGCAGCCACGCGATCCGGGACAGAAACTATGGCTACACCTTC. It encodes CASSHAIRDRNYGYTF.

The CDR3 nucleotides are TGTGCCAGCAGTTGGGACAGGTTCTATGGCTACACCTTC. Protein: CASSWDRFYGYTF. The chain links TRBV27 to TRBJ1-2; 8 nucleotides agree with TRBD1. This CDR3 comprises 13 residues. Germline V gene data show CDR1 as MNHEY and CDR2 as SMNVEV (reference sequence). Germline trimming cut 4 bases from V and 4 bases from J; bases unmatched to any gene: 2.

The genes are TRBV7-8 and TRBJ1-5; D is unresolved. Germline values: CDR1 SGHVS, CDR2 FQNEAQ. This CDR3 is built from 15 residues. V lost 1 base, J lost 3 bases, and 10 bases lay in between. This CDR3 is CASSLGQAFNQPQHF. For the CDR3, the DNA is TGTGCCAGCAGCTTAGGCCAGGCGTTCAATCAGCCCCAGCATTTT.

The chain recombines TRBV13 with TRBJ1-4; no firm D call. Per germline, CDR1 PRHDT and CDR2 FYEKMQ (reference sequence). Trimming pared 3 bases from V and 6 bases from J, leaving 5 bases between. This CDR3 has 12 residues. The CDR3 region is CASSFSHEKLFF. CDR3 bases: TGTGCCAGCAGCTTCTCCCATGAAAAACTGTTTTTT.

The gene calls are TRBV25-1 and TRBJ1-1, with D perhaps TRBD1 (6 bases). Germline assignment: CDR1 MGHDK and CDR2 SYGVNS. The CDR3 length is 13 residues. Trimming shortened V by 6 bases and J by 2 bases, and 10 bases separated the two germline ends. CDR3 protein: CASRRQVNTEAFF. The CDR3 nucleotides read TGTGCCAGCAGGAGACAGGTAAACACTGAAGCTTTCTTT.

The sample holds a few counts of this clone. The chain carries TRBV4-2 and TRBJ2-1; 7 nucleotides align to TRBD2. V shed 1 base and J 4 bases; nucleotides not matched to a gene: 7. The CDR3 sequence is 16 residues long. The germline V gene encodes CDR1 LGHNA and CDR2 YNFKEQ. CDR3 sequence: CASSQVGLAEYNEQFF. CDR3 coding DNA: TGTGCCAGCAGCCAAGTAGGGCTAGCGGAGTACAATGAGCAGTTCTTC.